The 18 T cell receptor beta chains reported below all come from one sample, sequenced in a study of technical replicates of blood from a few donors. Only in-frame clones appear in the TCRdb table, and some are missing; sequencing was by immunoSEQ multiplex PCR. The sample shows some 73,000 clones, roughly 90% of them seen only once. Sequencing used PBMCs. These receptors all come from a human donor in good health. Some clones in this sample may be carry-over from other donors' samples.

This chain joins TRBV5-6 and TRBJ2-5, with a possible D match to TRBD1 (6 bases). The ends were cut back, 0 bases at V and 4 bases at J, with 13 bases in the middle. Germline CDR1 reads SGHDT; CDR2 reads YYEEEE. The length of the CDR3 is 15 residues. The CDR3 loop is CASSLAMGQVETQYF. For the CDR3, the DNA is TGTGCCAGCAGCTTGGCCATGGGACAAGTAGAGACCCAGTACTTC.

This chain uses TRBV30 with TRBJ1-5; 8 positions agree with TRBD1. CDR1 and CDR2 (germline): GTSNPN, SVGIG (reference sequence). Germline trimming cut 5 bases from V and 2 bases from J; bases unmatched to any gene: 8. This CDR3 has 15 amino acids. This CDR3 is CAWLRAGQGNQPQHF. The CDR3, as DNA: TGTGCCTGGCTTCGCGCGGGACAGGGCAATCAGCCCCAGCATTTT.

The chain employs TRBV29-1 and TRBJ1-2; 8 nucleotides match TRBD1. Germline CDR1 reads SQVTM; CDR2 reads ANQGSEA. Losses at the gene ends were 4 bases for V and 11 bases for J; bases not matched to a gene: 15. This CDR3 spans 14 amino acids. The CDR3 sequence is CSVGSPVVGQGYTF. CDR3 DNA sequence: TGCAGCGTTGGGTCCCCGGTCGTAGGACAGGGATACACCTTC.

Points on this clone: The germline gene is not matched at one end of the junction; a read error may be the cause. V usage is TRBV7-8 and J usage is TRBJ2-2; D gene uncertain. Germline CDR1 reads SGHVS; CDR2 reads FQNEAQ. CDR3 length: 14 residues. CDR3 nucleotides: TGTGCCATTACGACGAGTCCCAACAGCGGGGAGCTGTTTTTT. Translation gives CAITTSPNSGELFF.

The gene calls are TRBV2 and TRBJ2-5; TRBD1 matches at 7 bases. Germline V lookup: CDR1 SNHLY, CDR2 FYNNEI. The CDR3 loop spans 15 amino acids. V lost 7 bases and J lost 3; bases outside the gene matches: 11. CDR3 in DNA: TGTGCCAGCAACCGGGACAGAGAGATCGAAGAGACCCAGTACTTC. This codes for CASNRDREIEETQYF. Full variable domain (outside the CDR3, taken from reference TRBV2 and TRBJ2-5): EPEVTQTPSHQVTQMGQEVILRCVPISNHLYFYWYRQILGQKVEFLVSFYNNEISEKSEIFDDQFSVERPDGSNFTLKIRSTKLEDSAMYFCASNRDREIEETQYFGPGTRLLVL.

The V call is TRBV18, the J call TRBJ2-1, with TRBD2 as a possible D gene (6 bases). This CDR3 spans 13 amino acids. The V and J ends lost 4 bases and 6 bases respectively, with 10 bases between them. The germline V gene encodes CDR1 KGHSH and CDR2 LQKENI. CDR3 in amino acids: CASSRQGGNEQFF. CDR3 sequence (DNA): TGTGCCAGCTCACGGCAGGGAGGCAATGAGCAGTTCTTC. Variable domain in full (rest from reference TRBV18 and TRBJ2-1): NAGVMQNPRHLVRRRGQEARLRCSPMKGHSHVYWYRQLPEEGLKFMVYLQKENIIDESGMPKERFSAEFPKEGPSILRIQQVVRGDSAAYFCASSRQGGNEQFFGPGTRLTVL.

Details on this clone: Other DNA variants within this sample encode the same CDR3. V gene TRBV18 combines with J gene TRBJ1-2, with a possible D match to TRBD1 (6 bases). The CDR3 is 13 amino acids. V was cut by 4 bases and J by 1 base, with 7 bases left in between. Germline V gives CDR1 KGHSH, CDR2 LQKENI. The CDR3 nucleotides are TGTGCCAGCTCACAACAGGGTAACTATGGCTACACCTTC. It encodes CASSQQGNYGYTF.

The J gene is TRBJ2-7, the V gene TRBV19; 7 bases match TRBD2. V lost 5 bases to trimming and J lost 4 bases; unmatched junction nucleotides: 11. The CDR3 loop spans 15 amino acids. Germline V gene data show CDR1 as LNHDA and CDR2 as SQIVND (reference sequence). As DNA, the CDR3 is TGTGCCAGTAGTTTACGGGACGGGGGGTTTTACGAGCAGTACTTC. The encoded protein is CASSLRDGGFYEQYF.

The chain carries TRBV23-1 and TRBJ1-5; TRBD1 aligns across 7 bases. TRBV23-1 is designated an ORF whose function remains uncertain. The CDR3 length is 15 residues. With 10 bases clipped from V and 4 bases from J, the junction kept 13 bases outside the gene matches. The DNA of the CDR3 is TGCGCCACCCAACCAGGGACAGAAGCAAATCAGCCCCAGCATTTT. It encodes CATQPGTEANQPQHF.

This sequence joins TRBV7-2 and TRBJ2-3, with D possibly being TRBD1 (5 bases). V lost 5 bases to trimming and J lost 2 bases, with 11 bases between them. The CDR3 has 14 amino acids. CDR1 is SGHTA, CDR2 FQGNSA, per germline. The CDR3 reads CASSASRVTDTQYF. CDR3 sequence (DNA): TGTGCCAGCAGCGCCTCCAGGGTCACAGATACGCAGTATTTT.

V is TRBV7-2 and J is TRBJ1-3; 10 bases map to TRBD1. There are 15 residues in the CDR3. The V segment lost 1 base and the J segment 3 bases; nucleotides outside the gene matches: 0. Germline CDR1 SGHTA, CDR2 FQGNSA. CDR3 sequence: CASSLGTGGGNTIYF. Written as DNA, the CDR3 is TGTGCCAGCAGCTTAGGGACAGGGGGTGGAAACACCATATATTTT.

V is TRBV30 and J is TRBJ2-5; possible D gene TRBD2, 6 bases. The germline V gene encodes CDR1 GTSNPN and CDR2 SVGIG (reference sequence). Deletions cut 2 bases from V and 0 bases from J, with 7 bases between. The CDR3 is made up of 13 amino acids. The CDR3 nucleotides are TGTGCCTGGAGTCGGGACTACCAAGAGACCCAGTACTTC. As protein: CAWSRDYQETQYF. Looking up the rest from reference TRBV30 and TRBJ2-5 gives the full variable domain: SQTIHQWPATLVQPVGSPLSLECTVEGTSNPNLYWYRQAAGRGLQLLFYSVGIGQISSEVPQNLSASRPQDRQFILSSKKLLLSDSGFYLCAWSRDYQETQYFGPGTRLLVL.

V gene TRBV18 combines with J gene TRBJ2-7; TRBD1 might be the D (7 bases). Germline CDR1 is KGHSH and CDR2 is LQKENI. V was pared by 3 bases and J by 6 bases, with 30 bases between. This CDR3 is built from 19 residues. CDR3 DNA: TGTGCCAGCTCACCGTGGGCGGGGACAGAGGGGCTCGGAAGTGGCGAGCAGTACTTC. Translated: CASSPWAGTEGLGSGEQYF.

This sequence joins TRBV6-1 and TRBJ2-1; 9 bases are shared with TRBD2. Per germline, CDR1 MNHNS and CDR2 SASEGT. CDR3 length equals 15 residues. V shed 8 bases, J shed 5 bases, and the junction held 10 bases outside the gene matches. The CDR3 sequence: CASRPLASGNNEQFF. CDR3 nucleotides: TGTGCCAGCCGTCCCCTGGCTAGCGGGAACAATGAGCAGTTCTTC.

CDR3 protein: CASTPAQTGAQPQHF. Here the CDR3 DNA reads TGTGCCAGTACTCCCGCCCAGACAGGGGCTCAGCCCCAGCATTTT. The genes are TRBV19 and TRBJ1-5; the match to TRBD1 covers 8 bases. The length of the CDR3 is 15 residues. V lost 7 bases to trimming and J lost 6 bases; unmatched junction nucleotides: 11. Germline V lookup: CDR1 LNHDA, CDR2 SQIVND (reference sequence).

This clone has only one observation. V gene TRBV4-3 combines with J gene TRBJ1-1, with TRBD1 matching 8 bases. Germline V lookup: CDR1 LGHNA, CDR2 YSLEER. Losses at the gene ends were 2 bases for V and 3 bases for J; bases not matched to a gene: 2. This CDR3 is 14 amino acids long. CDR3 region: CASSQTGGYTEAFF. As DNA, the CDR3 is TGCGCCAGCAGCCAAACAGGGGGTTACACTGAAGCTTTCTTT.

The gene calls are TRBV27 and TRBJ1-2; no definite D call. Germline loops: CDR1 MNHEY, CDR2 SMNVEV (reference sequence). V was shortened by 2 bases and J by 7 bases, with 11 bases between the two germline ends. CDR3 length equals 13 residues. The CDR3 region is CASSLGGSFGYTF. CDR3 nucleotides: TGTGCCAGCAGTTTAGGAGGGTCCTTTGGCTACACCTTC.

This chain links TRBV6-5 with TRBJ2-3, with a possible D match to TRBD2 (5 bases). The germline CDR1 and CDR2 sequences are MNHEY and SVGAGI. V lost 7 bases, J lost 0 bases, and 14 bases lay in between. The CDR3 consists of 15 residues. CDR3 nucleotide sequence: TGTGCCAGCAAGCCGGAACGGACTAGCACAGATACGCAGTATTTT. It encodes CASKPERTSTDTQYF.